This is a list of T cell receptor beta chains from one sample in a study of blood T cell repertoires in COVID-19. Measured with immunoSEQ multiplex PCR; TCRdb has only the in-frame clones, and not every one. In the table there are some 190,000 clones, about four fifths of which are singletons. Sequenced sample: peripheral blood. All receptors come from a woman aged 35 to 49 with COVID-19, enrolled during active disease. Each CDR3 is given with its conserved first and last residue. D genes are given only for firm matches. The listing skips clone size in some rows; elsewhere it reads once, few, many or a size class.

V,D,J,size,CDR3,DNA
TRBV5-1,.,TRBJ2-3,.,CATRARLESTDTQYF,TGCGCCACCAGAGCCAGACTAGAGAGCACAGATACGCAGTATTTT
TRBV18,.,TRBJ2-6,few,CASSEKNSGANVLTF,TGTGCCAGTTCGGAGAAGAACTCTGGGGCCAACGTCCTGACTTTC
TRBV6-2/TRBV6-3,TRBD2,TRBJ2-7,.,CASRPTSGASYEQYF,TGTGCCAGCAGACCTACTAGCGGGGCCTCCTACGAGCAGTACTTC
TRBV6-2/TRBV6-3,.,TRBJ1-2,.,CASSYRSRGLHYGYTF,TGTGCCAGCAGTTACAGATCTCGGGGGTTACACTATGGCTACACCTTC
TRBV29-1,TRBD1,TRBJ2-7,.,CSARQGEGEQYF,TGCAGCGCCAGACAGGGGGAAGGCGAGCAGTACTTC
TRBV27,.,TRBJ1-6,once,CASQIQGPNSPLHF,TGTGCCAGCCAAATACAGGGTCCTAATTCACCCCTCCACTTT
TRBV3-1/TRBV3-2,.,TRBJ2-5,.,CASSQTGHTQETQYF,TGTGCCAGCAGCCAAACGGGACATACCCAAGAGACCCAGTACTTC
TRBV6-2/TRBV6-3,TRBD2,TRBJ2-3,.,CASSPLRLAGGDTQYF,TGTGCCAGCAGTCCCCTGCGACTAGCGGGGGGCGATACGCAGTATTTT
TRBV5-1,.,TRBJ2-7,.,CASSLPGPSMEQYF,TGCGCCAGCAGCTTACCAGGCCCCTCGATGGAGCAGTACTTC
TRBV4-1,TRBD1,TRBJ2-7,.,CASSQGRQGAIEQYF,TGCGCCAGCAGCCAAGGGAGACAGGGGGCCATCGAGCAGTACTTC
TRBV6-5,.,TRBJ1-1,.,CASSYEGRPSNTEAFF,TGTGCCAGCAGTTACGAGGGCCGGCCCTCGAACACTGAAGCTTTCTTT
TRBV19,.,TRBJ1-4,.,CASSPRQGRGEKLFF,TGTGCCAGTAGTCCGCGCCAGGGGAGAGGTGAAAAACTGTTTTTT
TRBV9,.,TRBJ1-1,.,CASSPQGLGDTEAFF,TGTGCCAGCAGCCCCCAGGGCCTAGGGGACACTGAAGCTTTCTTT
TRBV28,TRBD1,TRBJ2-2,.,CASSNRGELFF,TGTGCCAGCAGTAACAGGGGAGAGCTGTTTTTT
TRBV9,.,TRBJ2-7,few,CASSVNSGSAYEQYF,TGTGCCAGCAGCGTCAATAGCGGATCGGCCTACGAGCAGTACTTC
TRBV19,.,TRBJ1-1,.,CASIDITGNTEAFF,TGTGCCAGCATAGACATTACTGGTAACACTGAAGCTTTCTTT
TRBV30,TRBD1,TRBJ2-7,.,CAWTTGQGASEQYF,TGTGCCTGGACCACCGGACAGGGGGCAAGCGAGCAGTACTTC
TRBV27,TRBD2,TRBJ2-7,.,CASSLSGTGTSIFYEQYF,TGTGCCAGCAGTTTATCTGGAACCGGGACTAGCATTTTCTACGAGCAGTACTTC
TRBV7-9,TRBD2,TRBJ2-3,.,CASREASGTLTDTQYF,TGTGCCAGCAGGGAGGCTAGCGGGACCCTCACAGATACGCAGTATTTT
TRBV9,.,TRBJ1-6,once,CASSVDSSPLHF,TGTGCCAGCAGCGTAGACTCTTCACCCCTCCACTTT
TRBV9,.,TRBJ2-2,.,CASSPIAAQELFF,TGTGCCAGCAGCCCGATAGCGGCCCAAGAGCTGTTTTTT
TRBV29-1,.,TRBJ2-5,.,CSVEHRRGETQYF,TGCAGCGTGGAACATAGAAGAGGAGAGACCCAGTACTTC
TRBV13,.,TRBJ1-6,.,CASSLRKFSTSGPLHF,TGTGCCAGCAGCCTCAGAAAGTTCTCGACCTCGGGACCCCTCCACTTT
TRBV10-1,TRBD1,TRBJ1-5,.,CASSVPGQYSNQPQHF,TGCGCCAGCAGTGTCCCGGGACAGTATAGCAATCAGCCCCAGCATTTT
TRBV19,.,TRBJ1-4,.,CASSPLGGKNEKLFF,TGTGCCAGTAGTCCGCTCGGGGGGAAGAATGAAAAACTGTTTTTT
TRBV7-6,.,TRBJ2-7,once,CASSLSGTYSYEQYF,TGTGCCAGCAGCTTATCAGGAACTTACTCCTACGAGCAGTACTTC
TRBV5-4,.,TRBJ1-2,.,CASSLFWGLGYTF,TGTGCCAGCAGCTTGTTCTGGGGGCTGGGCTACACCTTC
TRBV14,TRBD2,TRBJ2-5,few,CASSRGAGGLTETQYF,TGTGCCAGCAGCCGCGGAGCGGGAGGGCTAACGGAGACCCAGTACTTC